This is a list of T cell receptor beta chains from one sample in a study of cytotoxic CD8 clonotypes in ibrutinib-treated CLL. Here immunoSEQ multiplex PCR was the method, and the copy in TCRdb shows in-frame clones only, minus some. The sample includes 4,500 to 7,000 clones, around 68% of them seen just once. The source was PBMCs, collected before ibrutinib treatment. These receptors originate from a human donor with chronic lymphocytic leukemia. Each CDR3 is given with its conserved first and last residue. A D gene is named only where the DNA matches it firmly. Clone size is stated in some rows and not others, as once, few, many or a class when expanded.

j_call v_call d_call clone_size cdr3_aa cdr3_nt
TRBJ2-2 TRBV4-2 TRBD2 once CASSQIGTSYDGELFF TGTGCCAGCAGCCAAATAGGGACTAGCTACGACGGGGAGCTGTTTTTT
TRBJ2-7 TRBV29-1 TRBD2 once CSVRRSGVGVYEQYF TGCAGCGTTCGACGAAGCGGGGTAGGAGTTTACGAGCAGTACTTC
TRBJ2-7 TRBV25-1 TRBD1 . CASSPLPDRGHGYEQYF TGTGCCAGCAGCCCCCTCCCCGACAGGGGCCATGGCTACGAGCAGTACTTC
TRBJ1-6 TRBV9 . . CASSVGTSSYNSPLHF TGTGCCAGCAGCGTAGGGACAAGCTCCTATAATTCACCCCTCCACTTT
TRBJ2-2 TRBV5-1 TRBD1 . CASSLSGGYTGELFF TGCGCCAGCAGCTTGTCAGGGGGATACACCGGGGAGCTGTTTTTT
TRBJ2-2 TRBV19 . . CASNRALGPGELFF TGTGCCAGTAACCGAGCACTTGGGCCGGGGGAGCTGTTTTTT
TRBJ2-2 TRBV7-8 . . CASSLGTLDSGELFF TGTGCCAGCAGCTTAGGGACACTCGATTCCGGGGAGCTGTTTTTT
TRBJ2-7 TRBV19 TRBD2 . CASSPGGGRSTEQYF TGTGCCAGTAGTCCGGGCGGGGGGCGGTCCACCGAGCAGTACTTC
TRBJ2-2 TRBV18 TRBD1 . CASSATGGATTGELFF TGTGCCAGCTCTGCGACAGGGGGGGCGACCACCGGGGAGCTGTTTTTT
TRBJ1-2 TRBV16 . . CASRNIGQTNYGYTF TGTGCCAGCAGGAATATAGGGCAGACTAACTATGGCTACACCTTC
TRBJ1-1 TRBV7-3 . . CASSSGHGDTEAFF TGTGCCAGCAGCTCGGGCCATGGAGACACTGAAGCTTTCTTT
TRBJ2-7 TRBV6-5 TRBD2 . CASSRFSGGPSGQYF TGTGCCAGCAGCCGCTTTAGCGGGGGGCCCTCCGGGCAGTACTTC
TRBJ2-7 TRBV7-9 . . CASSGGPLLGQYF TGTGCCAGCAGCGGCGGGCCTCTCCTAGGGCAGTACTTC
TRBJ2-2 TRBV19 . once CASSIAGGTSTGELFF TGTGCCAGTAGTATAGCTGGAGGGACGAGTACCGGGGAGCTGTTTTTT
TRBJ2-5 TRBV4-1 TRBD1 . CASSRRWGQLLETQYF TGCGCCAGCAGCCGCAGATGGGGACAGCTATTAGAGACCCAGTACTTC
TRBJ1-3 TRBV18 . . CASSPRGNTIYF TGTGCCAGCTCGCCTAGGGGGAACACCATATATTTT
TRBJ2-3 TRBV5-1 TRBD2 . CASSIGLAGLSTDTQYF TGCGCCAGCAGCATTGGACTAGCGGGGCTTAGCACAGATACGCAGTATTTT
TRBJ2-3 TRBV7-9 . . CASSLAWTDTQYF TGTGCCAGCAGCTTAGCCTGGACAGATACGCAGTATTTT